This T cell receptor (beta chain) was sequenced for a study of blood T cells in healthy people across ages. Study findings and constraints: With donor CMV status unknown, expanded clonotype changes were possibly confounded. Naive and antigen-experienced cells were not separated, limiting conclusive comparison. Roughly linear age-related decline in beta diversity appeared, significant by age approximately 41.

A second roughly 6 to 11 cycle PCR used barcoded and J-beta primers. TCRdb called the 5' RACE reads again in MiXCR, with one record for every CDR3 protein. The profile shows approximately 770,000 distinct CDR3 sequences, over 45% of them singletons. Trimming pared 1 base from V and 3 bases from J, leaving 10 bases between. The CDR3 runs 15 residues. Per the germline V gene, CDR1 is LGHNA and CDR2 is YNFKEQ. Researchers report isolating at least 7 million PBMCs per sample. Regarding this clonotype: The antigen is not known.

This chain joins TRBV4-2 and TRBJ1-5; TRBD1 might be the D (5 bases). Sequences were obtained from blood. This TCR was sampled from a man aged 30-40 years in good health. CDR3 region: CASSQVGTDNQPQHF. The CDR3 bases are TGTGCCAGCAGCCAAGTCGGGACCGACAATCAGCCCCAGCATTTT.